Presented here are 25 T cell receptor beta chains from one specimen sequenced in a study of cytomegalovirus exposure and HLA in healthy donors. Vbeta (60) and Jbeta (13) primers were used in the PCR. Sequenced by immunoSEQ multiplex PCR; TCRdb stores in-frame clones only, minus some. The sample has some 120,000 clones, and its top ten clones hold more than 3.5%. The sequenced material came from PBMCs. These receptors were collected from a man younger than 45 in good health and CMV-seronegative.

The chain is built from TRBV5-1 and TRBJ2-3; no clear D. V dropped 1 base and J dropped 4 bases, with 4 bases sitting between them. The CDR3 sequence is 12 residues long. Germline CDR1 reads SGHRS; CDR2 reads YFSETQ. The CDR3 DNA sequence: TGCGCCAGCAGCTTGCCGGCAGATACGCAGTATTTT. It codes for CASSLPADTQYF.

This chain joins TRBV6-1 and TRBJ2-4, with 9 bases lining up with TRBD1. Trimming cost V 6 bases and J 7 bases; bases outside gene matches: 10. CDR3 length equals 15 residues. In germline, CDR1 is MNHNS, CDR2 SASEGT. In DNA, the CDR3 is TGTGCCAGCAGGCTAGGCGGGACAGGGAGGAACATTCAGTACTTC. Translated, it gives CASRLGGTGRNIQYF.

This chain connects TRBV6-6 to TRBJ2-2; TRBD1 is a possible D gene (5 bases). V dropped 4 bases and J dropped 9 bases, with 12 bases sitting between them. CDR1 MNHNY and CDR2 SVGAGI come from the germline V gene (reference sequence). CDR3 size: 13 residues. The CDR3 protein is CASSSLQARELFF. CDR3 nucleotide sequence: TGTGCCAGCAGTTCTCTACAGGCGAGGGAGCTGTTTTTT.

This chain links TRBV2 with TRBJ2-5; a weak D match, TRBD1 (6 bases). CDR1 SNHLY and CDR2 FYNNEI come from the germline V gene. The CDR3 spans 14 residues. V lost 7 bases, J lost 5 bases, and 17 bases lay in between. CDR3 nucleotide sequence: TGTGCCAGCACAGAATGGGGGCTAAGGGAGACCCAGTACTTC. Translating gives CASTEWGLRETQYF.

The rearrangement joins TRBV11-2 to TRBJ2-5; D possibly corresponds to TRBD1 (6 bases). The DNA matches TRBJ2-7 better at its end, which makes the J call doubtful. Germline values: CDR1 SGHAT, CDR2 FQNNGV. CDR3 length equals 13 residues. CDR3 DNA: TGTGCCAGCAGCTTAGGGACAGCCTACGAGCAGTACTTC. Translation: CASSLGTAYEQYF.

V usage is TRBV2 and J usage is TRBJ2-1; D possibly corresponds to TRBD2 (5 bases). V lost 2 bases to trimming and J lost 2 bases, with 10 bases between them. Germline CDR1 reads SNHLY; CDR2 reads FYNNEI. The CDR3 spans 15 residues. This CDR3 reads CASSERGLAYNEQFF. The CDR3 DNA reads as TGTGCCAGCAGTGAAAGAGGGCTTGCCTACAATGAGCAGTTCTTC.

V and J are TRBV29-1 and TRBJ2-7, with TRBD2 matching 7 bases. After removal of 5 bases from V and 6 bases from J, the junction contained 4 bases not matched to a gene. This CDR3 has 11 amino acids. The germline gives CDR1 SQVTM, CDR2 ANQGSEA. In DNA, the CDR3 is TGCAGCGTTATGGGGGGGGGCGAGCAGTACTTC. Amino acids: CSVMGGGEQYF.

This chain links TRBV5-6 with TRBJ2-3; maybe TRBD2 (6 bases). This CDR3 is 15 amino acids long. The germline gives CDR1 SGHDT, CDR2 YYEEEE. V lost 0 bases and J lost 3, with 11 bases in between. The CDR3 DNA reads TGTGCCAGCAGCTTGGGGCCAGGGAGGACAGATACGCAGTATTTT. Its protein is CASSLGPGRTDTQYF.

The chain recombines TRBV4-2 with TRBJ1-1; TRBD1 matches 8 bases. Germline V gene data show CDR1 as LGHNA and CDR2 as YNFKEQ. The CDR3 spans 15 residues. With V trimmed by 3 bases and J by 2 bases, 5 bases remained unmatched. CDR3 in amino acids: CASSQQGASNTEAFF. CDR3 sequence (DNA): TGTGCCAGCAGCCAGCAGGGGGCATCTAACACTGAAGCTTTCTTT.

This chain connects TRBV29-1 to TRBJ2-3; possible D gene TRBD2, 7 bases. Trimming shortened V by 3 bases and J by 6 bases, and 16 bases separated the two germline ends. The CDR3 has 14 residues. Germline V CDR1 and CDR2: SQVTM, ANQGSEA. CDR3 amino acids: CSVDTGGLGDTQYF. For the CDR3, the DNA is TGCAGCGTTGACACGGGGGGCCTGGGGGATACGCAGTATTTT.

V and J are TRBV5-1 and TRBJ2-7; 10 bases agree with TRBD2. V lost 4 bases, J lost 0 bases, and 4 bases stayed unmatched. This CDR3 comprises 15 residues. Per germline, CDR1 SGHRS and CDR2 YFSETQ. The CDR3 region has the DNA TGCGCCAGCAGCGTCGGGACTAGCGACTCCTACGAGCAGTACTTC. Translation: CASSVGTSDSYEQYF.

CDR3 DNA sequence: TGTGCCATCAGTGGCACTAGCGGGGGATCAGAGACCCAGTACTTC. Protein: CAISGTSGGSETQYF. This rearrangement joins TRBV10-3 to TRBJ2-5; 11 bases are a match to TRBD2. CDR1 is ENHRY and CDR2 is SYGVKD in the germline V gene. V shed 4 bases, J shed 4 bases, and the junction held 5 bases outside the gene matches. This CDR3 has 15 amino acids.

J is TRBJ2-7 and V is TRBV5-1; 8 nucleotides line up with TRBD2. Per germline, CDR1 SGHRS and CDR2 YFSETQ. Trimming cost V 0 bases and J 0 bases; bases outside gene matches: 5. The CDR3 contains 16 residues. This CDR3 reads CASSLAVAGSSYEQYF. Written as DNA, the CDR3 is TGCGCCAGCAGCTTGGCGGTAGCGGGAAGCTCCTACGAGCAGTACTTC.

As regards this clone: At one end the junction does not follow the germline gene, possibly because of a read error. The J gene is TRBJ1-1, the V gene TRBV15; possible D gene TRBD1, 6 bases. The germline CDR1 and CDR2 sequences are LNHNV and YYDKDF (reference sequence). This CDR3 contains 14 residues. The CDR3 coding sequence is TGTGCCACCAGCAGAATGGGGGCGAACGCTGAAGCTTTCTTT. Translating it yields CATSRMGANAEAFF.

A word on this clone: The junction does not match germline at one end; this may be a read error. Additional DNA sequences in this sample encode the identical CDR3. The chain is built from TRBV11-2 and TRBJ1-5, with a tentative D call TRBD1 (5 bases). This CDR3 region has 14 residues. The germline gives CDR1 SGHAT, CDR2 FQNNGV. CDR3 protein: CASSLVPGPQPQHF. The CDR3 nucleotides are TGTGCCAGCAGTTTAGTCCCAGGGCCTCAGCCCCAGCATTTT. The full variable domain, completed using reference TRBV11-2 and TRBJ1-5, is EAGVAQSPRYKIIEKRQSVAFWCNPISGHATLYWYQQILGQGPKLLIQFQNNGVVDDSQLPKDRFSAERLKGVDSTLKIQPAKLEDSAVYLCASSLVPGPQPQHFGDGTRLSIL.

The chain recombines TRBV19 with TRBJ1-5; 7 nucleotides agree with TRBD1. Trimming cost V 7 bases and J 4 bases; bases outside gene matches: 13. The CDR3 loop spans 16 amino acids. From germline, CDR1 is LNHDA and CDR2 SQIVND (reference sequence). CDR3 protein: CASIPDPDRYNQPQHF. CDR3 DNA sequence: TGTGCCAGTATTCCGGACCCGGACAGGTATAATCAGCCCCAGCATTTT.

The chain uses TRBV19 and TRBJ1-2; TRBD1 aligns across 9 bases. This CDR3 contains 15 residues. The V segment lost 5 bases and the J segment 4 bases; nucleotides outside the gene matches: 8. The germline V gene has CDR1 LNHDA and CDR2 SQIVND (reference sequence). The CDR3 reads CASSREGQGFYGYTF. The CDR3 DNA reads TGTGCCAGTAGTCGTGAGGGACAGGGTTTCTATGGCTACACCTTC.

This sequence joins TRBV5-6 and TRBJ2-3, with 7 bases fitting TRBD2. The CDR3 length is 14 residues. Trimming took 2 bases from V and 4 from J; bases not matched to a gene: 4. CDR1 SGHDT and CDR2 YYEEEE come from the germline V gene. The CDR3 loop reads CASSFYTSADTQYF. The CDR3 nucleotides read TGTGCCAGCAGCTTTTATACTAGCGCAGATACGCAGTATTTT.

The J gene is TRBJ1-2, the V gene TRBV7-2, with unresolved D. Germline CDR1 is SGHTA and CDR2 is FQGNSA. Trimming removed 1 base at V and 4 bases at J, with 10 bases between. This CDR3 has 14 amino acids. The CDR3 bases are TGTGCCAGCAGCTTAGAGGCAGCGAGCTATGGCTACACCTTC. It is translated as CASSLEAASYGYTF.

This chain joins TRBV18 and TRBJ2-2, with 7 bases aligning to TRBD1. The V and J ends lost 2 bases and 3 bases, in that order; junction bases with no gene match: 6. Germline V gene sequence: CDR1 KGHSH, CDR2 LQKENI. The CDR3 has 16 amino acids. This chain's CDR3 is CASSPFRGSDTGELFF. As DNA, the CDR3 is TGTGCCAGCTCACCATTCAGGGGGAGTGACACCGGGGAGCTGTTTTTT.

Points on this clone: The same CDR3 arises from other DNA sequences in this sample as well. The V gene is TRBV5-1, the J gene TRBJ2-5, with TRBD2 matching 10 bases. There are 14 residues in the CDR3. V dropped 2 bases and J dropped 3; count of bases not matched to a gene: 1. Per germline, CDR1 SGHRS and CDR2 YFSETQ. CDR3 protein: CASSFLAGEETQYF. The DNA for the CDR3 is TGCGCCAGCAGCTTTCTAGCGGGAGAAGAGACCCAGTACTTC. Looking up the rest from reference TRBV5-1 and TRBJ2-5 gives the full variable domain: KAGVTQTPRYLIKTRGQQVTLSCSPISGHRSVSWYQQTPGQGLQFLFEYFSETQRNKGNFPGRFSGRQFSNSRSEMNVSTLELGDSALYLCASSFLAGEETQYFGPGTRLLVL.

For the CDR3, the DNA is TGCGCCAGCAGCTTGGGACAGAGCACAGATACGCAGTATTTT. This sequence encodes CASSLGQSTDTQYF. The V and J genes are TRBV5-1 and TRBJ2-3, with TRBD1 as a possible D gene (5 bases). Trimming took off 0 bases at V and 0 bases at J, with 5 bases between the two ends. Germline CDR1 reads SGHRS; CDR2 reads YFSETQ. The CDR3 is 14 amino acids.

The chain employs TRBV5-1 and TRBJ1-4; a weak D match, TRBD1 (6 bases). The CDR3 contains 18 residues. V shed 3 bases and J shed 8 bases, with 26 bases lying between them. In germline, CDR1 is SGHRS, CDR2 YFSETQ. CDR3 amino acids: CASSSTRGSLGVKEKLFF. CDR3 sequence (DNA): TGCGCCAGCAGCTCCACGAGGGGGTCGCTTGGCGTTAAGGAAAAACTGTTTTTT. Drawing the rest from reference TRBV5-1 and TRBJ1-4, the complete variable domain is KAGVTQTPRYLIKTRGQQVTLSCSPISGHRSVSWYQQTPGQGLQFLFEYFSETQRNKGNFPGRFSGRQFSNSRSEMNVSTLELGDSALYLCASSSTRGSLGVKEKLFFGSGTQLSVL.

The chain has TRBV5-6 and TRBJ1-5; no reliable D call. The ends were cut back, 0 bases at V and 5 bases at J, with 9 bases in the middle. CDR1 is SGHDT and CDR2 is YYEEEE in the germline V gene. This CDR3 comprises 14 residues. The CDR3 sequence: CASSLGTGDQPQHF. DNA of the CDR3: TGTGCCAGCAGCTTGGGGACCGGGGATCAGCCCCAGCATTTT.

The V call is TRBV6-5, the J call TRBJ1-5; the D gene is possibly TRBD1 (5 bases). V was trimmed by 7 bases and J by 0 bases, leaving 10 bases between them. The germline V gene encodes CDR1 MNHEY and CDR2 SVGAGI. The CDR3 is 14 amino acids. The CDR3 region has the DNA TGTGCCAGCAACCCGACAGATAGCAATCAGCCCCAGCATTTT. Amino acid sequence: CASNPTDSNQPQHF.